These T cell receptor beta chains were read from a single sample in a study of regulatory T cells in long-lasting Graves disease. TCRdb analysed the multiplex PCR reads with MiXCR anew, one entry per CDR3 protein. The table records about 450,000 distinct CDR3 sequences, about 15% of them present only once. Separately, the same data were catalogued under a study of T cells in Graves' hyperthyroidism and ophthalmopathy.

The sample here was peripheral blood mononuclear cells (PBMCs), taken at new diagnosis, from a patient treated with antithyroid drugs. All receptors derive from a woman in her 30s with Graves disease. The CDR3 runs from the conserved cysteine through the conserved F or W. A D gene is named only where the DNA matches it firmly. Clone size is shown for a subset of rows, as once, few, many or a class of expanded clone.

>many|TRBJ2-1|-|TRBV12-3/TRBV12-4
TGTGCCAGCAGTTTTGACAGAGGGGCCTACAATGAGCAGTTCTTC
CASSFDRGAYNEQFF
>few|TRBJ2-1|-|TRBV6-2/TRBV6-3
TGTGCCAGCAGTTACCCACCCCCGGGTGGTAATGAGCAGTTCTTC
CASSYPPPGGNEQFF
>-|TRBJ2-1|-|TRBV15
TGTGCCACCAGCAGACCAACCCGGGACTCGTTCAATGAGCAGTTCTTC
CATSRPTRDSFNEQFF
>many|TRBJ2-7|-|TRBV9
TGTGCCAGCAGCGTAGCCTCGGGAATCTCCTACGAGCAGTACTTC
CASSVASGISYEQYF
>-|TRBJ1-5|-|TRBV3-1
TGTGCCAGCAGCCAAGATGTAGGGGCGTATCAGCCCCAGCGTTTT
CASSQDVGAYQPQRF
>many|TRBJ1-2|TRBD1|TRBV29-1
TGCAGCGTTGAGGAGGGGGCAGGGGGCTACACCTTC
CSVEEGAGGYTF
>many|TRBJ1-2|-|TRBV28
TGTGCCAGCAGTTTGCTCATTCATGGCTACACCTTC
CASSLLIHGYTF
>many|TRBJ2-7|-|TRBV20-1
TGCAGTGCATTCCACCCCGGGTCTTCCGAGCAGTACTTC
CSAFHPGSSEQYF
>many|TRBJ2-1|-|TRBV20-1
TGCAGTGCTAGCCCTAGGGCTATTAGGTTGGGCCAAGGGCAGTTCTTC
CSASPRAIRLGQGQFF
>few|TRBJ2-1|-|TRBV10-3
TGTGCCATCGGTCCGGATCTCTACAATGAGCAGTTCTTC
CAIGPDLYNEQFF
>few|TRBJ1-5|TRBD1|TRBV24-1
TGTGCCACCAGTGAGAACTCCGGGACAGGGGGCGACCAGCCCCAGCATTTT
CATSENSGTGGDQPQHF
>-|TRBJ2-7|TRBD1|TRBV10-1
TGCGCCAGCAGTGATCCTTCCGGGACAGGGCTCGACGAGCAGTACTTC
CASSDPSGTGLDEQYF